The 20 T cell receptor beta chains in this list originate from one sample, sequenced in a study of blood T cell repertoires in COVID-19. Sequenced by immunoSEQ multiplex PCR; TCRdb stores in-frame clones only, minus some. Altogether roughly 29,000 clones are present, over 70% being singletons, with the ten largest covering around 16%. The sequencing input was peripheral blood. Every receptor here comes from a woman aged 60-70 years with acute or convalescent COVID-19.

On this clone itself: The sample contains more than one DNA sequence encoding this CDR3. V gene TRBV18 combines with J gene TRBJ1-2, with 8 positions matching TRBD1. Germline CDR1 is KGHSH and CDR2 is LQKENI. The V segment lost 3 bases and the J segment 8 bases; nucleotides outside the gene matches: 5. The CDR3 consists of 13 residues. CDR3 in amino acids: CASSPDREVGYTF. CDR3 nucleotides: TGTGCCAGCTCACCGGACAGGGAAGTCGGCTACACCTTC.

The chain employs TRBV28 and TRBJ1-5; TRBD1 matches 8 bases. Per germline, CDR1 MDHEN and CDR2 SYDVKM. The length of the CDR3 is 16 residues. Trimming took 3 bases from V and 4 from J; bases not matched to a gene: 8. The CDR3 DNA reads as TGTGCCAGCAGTTTGGGAACAGGGGGTTGGAATCAGCCCCAGCATTTT. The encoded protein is CASSLGTGGWNQPQHF.

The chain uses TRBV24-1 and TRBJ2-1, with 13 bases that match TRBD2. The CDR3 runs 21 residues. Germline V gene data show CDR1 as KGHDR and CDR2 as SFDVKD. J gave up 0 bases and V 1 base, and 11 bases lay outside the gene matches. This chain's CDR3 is CATSDFLGLAGDKASYNEQFF. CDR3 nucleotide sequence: TGTGCCACCAGTGATTTTTTAGGACTAGCGGGGGACAAAGCCTCCTACAATGAGCAGTTCTTC.

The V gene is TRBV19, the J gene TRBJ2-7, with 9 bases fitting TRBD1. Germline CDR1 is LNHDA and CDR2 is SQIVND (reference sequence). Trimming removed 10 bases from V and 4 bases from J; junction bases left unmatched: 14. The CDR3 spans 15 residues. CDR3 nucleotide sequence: TGTGCCACTTCACAGGGGGCTATAAGTTTTTACGAGCAGTACTTC. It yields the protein CATSQGAISFYEQYF.

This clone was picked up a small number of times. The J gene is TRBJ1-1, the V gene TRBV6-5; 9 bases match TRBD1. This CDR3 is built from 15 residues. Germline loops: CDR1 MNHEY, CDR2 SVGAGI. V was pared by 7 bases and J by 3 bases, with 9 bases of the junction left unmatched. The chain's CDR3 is CASMSDRGMYTEAFF. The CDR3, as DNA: TGTGCCAGCATGAGCGACAGGGGGATGTACACTGAAGCTTTCTTT.

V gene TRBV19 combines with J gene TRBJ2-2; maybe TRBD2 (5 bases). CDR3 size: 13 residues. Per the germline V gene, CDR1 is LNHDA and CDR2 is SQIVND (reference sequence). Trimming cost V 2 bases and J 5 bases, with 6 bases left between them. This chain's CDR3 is CASSIRRTGELFF. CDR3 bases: TGTGCCAGTAGTATAAGGAGGACCGGGGAGCTGTTTTTT.

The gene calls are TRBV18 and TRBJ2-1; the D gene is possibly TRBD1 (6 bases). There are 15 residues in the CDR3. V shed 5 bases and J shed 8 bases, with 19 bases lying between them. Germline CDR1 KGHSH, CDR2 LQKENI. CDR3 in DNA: TGTGCCAGCTCAGTTGACAGGTCGGGCGAGGATGAGCAGTTCTTC. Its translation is CASSVDRSGEDEQFF.

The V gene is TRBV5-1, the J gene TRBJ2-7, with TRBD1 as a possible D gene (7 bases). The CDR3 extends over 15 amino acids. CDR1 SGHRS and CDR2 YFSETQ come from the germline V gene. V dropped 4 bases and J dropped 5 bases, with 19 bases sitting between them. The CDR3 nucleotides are TGCGCCAGCAGCCAGGGCGGAGGGGGCTGGGACGAGCAGTACTTC. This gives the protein CASSQGGGGWDEQYF.

The CDR3 region is CASSQAQSEPYGYTF. In nucleotides, the CDR3 is TGCGCCAGCAGCCAAGCACAGTCTGAGCCCTATGGCTACACCTTC. The chain couples TRBV4-1 to TRBJ1-2, with no clear D. V was clipped by 1 base and J by 4 bases, with 13 bases between them. The CDR3 has 15 residues. Germline loops: CDR1 MGHRA, CDR2 YSYEKL.

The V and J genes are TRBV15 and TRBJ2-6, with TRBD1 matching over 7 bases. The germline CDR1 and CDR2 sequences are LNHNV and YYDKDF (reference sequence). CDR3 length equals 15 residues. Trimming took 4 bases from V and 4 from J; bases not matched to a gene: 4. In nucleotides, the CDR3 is TGTGCCACCAGCACGCACAGGGGCGGGGCCAACGTCCTGACTTTC. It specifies CATSTHRGGANVLTF.

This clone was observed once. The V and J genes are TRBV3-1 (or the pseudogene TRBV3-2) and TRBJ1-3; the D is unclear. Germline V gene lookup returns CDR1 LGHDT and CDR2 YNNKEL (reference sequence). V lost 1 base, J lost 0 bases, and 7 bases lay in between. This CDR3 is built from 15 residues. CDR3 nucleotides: TGTGCCAGCAGCCAAGTTCTAGGCTCTGGAAACACCATATATTTT. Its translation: CASSQVLGSGNTIYF.

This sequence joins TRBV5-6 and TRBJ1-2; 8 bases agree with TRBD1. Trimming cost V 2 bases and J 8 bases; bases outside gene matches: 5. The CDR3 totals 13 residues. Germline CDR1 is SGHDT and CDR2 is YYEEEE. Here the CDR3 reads CASSLLQGEGYTF. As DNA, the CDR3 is TGTGCCAGCAGCTTATTACAGGGGGAAGGCTACACCTTC.

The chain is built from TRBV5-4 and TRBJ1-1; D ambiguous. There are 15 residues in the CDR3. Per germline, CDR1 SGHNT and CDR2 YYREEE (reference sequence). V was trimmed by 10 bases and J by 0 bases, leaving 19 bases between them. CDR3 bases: TGTGCCGCTTCCCCCACAGCCTCCGTGAACACTGAAGCTTTCTTT. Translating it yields CAASPTASVNTEAFF.

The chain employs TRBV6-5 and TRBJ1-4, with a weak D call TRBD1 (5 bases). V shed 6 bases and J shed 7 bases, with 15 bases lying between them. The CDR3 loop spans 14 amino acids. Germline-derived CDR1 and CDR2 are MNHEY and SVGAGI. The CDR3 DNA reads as TGTGCCAGCAGGCGGGGGTCAGAGGGTGAAAAACTGTTTTTT. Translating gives CASRRGSEGEKLFF.

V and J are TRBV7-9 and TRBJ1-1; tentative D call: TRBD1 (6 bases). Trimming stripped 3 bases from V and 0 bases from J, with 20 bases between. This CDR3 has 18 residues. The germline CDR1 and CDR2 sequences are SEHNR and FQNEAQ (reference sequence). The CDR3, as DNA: TGTGCCAGCAGCTTGTTTAGGCAGGGGTATTTCATGAACACTGAAGCTTTCTTT. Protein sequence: CASSLFRQGYFMNTEAFF.

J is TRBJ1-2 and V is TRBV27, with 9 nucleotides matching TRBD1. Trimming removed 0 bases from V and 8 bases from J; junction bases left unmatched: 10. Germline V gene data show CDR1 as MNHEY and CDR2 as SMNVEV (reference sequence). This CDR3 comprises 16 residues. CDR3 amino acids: CASSLSIQGAVGGYTF. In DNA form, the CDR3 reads TGTGCCAGCAGTTTATCAATACAGGGGGCGGTTGGCGGCTACACCTTC.

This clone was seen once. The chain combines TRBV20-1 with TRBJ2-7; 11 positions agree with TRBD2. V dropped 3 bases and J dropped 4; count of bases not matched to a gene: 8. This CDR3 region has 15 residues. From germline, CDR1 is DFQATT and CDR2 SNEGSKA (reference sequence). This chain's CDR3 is CSASSGLAEIYEQYF. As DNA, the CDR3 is TGCAGTGCTAGTTCGGGACTAGCGGAGATTTACGAGCAGTACTTC.

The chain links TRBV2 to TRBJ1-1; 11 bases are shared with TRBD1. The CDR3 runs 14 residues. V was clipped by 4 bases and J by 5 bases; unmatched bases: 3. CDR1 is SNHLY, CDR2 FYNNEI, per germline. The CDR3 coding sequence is TGTGCCAGCAGTGGCCGGGACAGGGGGACTGAAGCTTTCTTT. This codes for CASSGRDRGTEAFF. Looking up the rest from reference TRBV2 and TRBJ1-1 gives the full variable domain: EPEVTQTPSHQVTQMGQEVILRCVPISNHLYFYWYRQILGQKVEFLVSFYNNEISEKSEIFDDQFSVERPDGSNFTLKIRSTKLEDSAMYFCASSGRDRGTEAFFGQGTRLTVV.

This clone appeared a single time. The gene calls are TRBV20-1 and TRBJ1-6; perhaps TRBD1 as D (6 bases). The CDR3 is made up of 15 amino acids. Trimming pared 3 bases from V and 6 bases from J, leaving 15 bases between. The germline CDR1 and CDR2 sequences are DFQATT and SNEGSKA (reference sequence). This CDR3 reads CSASGGGQSNSPLHF. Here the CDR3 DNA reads TGCAGTGCTAGTGGGGGGGGGCAGTCTAATTCACCCCTCCACTTT.

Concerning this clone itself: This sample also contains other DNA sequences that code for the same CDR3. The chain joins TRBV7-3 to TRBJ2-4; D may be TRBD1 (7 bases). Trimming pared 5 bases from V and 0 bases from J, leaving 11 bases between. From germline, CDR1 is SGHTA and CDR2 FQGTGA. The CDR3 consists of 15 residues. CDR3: CASSPGGLAKNIQYF. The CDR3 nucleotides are TGTGCCAGCAGCCCAGGGGGACTAGCCAAAAACATTCAGTACTTC.